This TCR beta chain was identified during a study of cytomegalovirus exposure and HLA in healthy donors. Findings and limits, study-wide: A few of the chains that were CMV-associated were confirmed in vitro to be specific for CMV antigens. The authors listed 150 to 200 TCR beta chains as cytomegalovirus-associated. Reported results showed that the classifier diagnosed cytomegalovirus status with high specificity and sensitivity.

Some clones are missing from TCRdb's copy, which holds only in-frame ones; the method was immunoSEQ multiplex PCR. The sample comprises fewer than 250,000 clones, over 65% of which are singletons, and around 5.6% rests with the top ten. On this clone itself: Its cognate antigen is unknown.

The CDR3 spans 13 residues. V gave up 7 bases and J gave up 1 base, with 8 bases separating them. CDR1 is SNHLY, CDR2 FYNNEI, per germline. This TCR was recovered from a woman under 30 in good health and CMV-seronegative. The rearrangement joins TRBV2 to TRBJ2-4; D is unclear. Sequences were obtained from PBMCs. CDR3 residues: CASTSEAKNIQYF. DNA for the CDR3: TGTGCCAGCACTTCCGAGGCCAAAAACATTCAGTACTTC.